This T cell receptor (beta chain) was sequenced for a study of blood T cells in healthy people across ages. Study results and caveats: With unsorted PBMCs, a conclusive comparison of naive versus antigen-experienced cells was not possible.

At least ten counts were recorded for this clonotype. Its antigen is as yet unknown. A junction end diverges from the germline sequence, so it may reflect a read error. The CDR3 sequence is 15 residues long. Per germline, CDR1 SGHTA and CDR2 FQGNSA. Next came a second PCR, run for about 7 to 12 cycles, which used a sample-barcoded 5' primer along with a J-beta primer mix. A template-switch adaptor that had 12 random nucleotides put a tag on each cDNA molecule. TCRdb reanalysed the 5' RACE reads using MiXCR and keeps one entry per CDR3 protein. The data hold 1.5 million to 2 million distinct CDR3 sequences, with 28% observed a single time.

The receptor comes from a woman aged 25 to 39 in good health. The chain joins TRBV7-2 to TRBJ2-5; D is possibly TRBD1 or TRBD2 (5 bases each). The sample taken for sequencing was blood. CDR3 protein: CASSPGTNAQATQYF. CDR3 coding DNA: TGTGCCAGCAGCCCCGGGACGAATGCTCAAGCGACCCAGTACTTC.